These 12 T cell receptor beta chains came from one sample sequenced in a study of shared clonotypes between healthy human individuals. TCRdb's table, derived via immunoSEQ multiplex PCR, lists solely in-frame clones and lacks some. This table has over a million clones, more than 95% appearing once. The sample taken for sequencing was naive CD4+ T cells sorted from blood. The subset was: CD45RA+ positively selected. These receptors were taken from a man between 25 and 39 years old in good health.

Points on this clone: The same CDR3 can be traced to other DNA sequences in this sample. CDR3 sequence (DNA): TGCAGCGTTAGCGGGAGAGGCACAGATACGCAGTATTTT. It is translated as CSVSGRGTDTQYF. This chain connects TRBV29-1 to TRBJ2-3; TRBD2 matches at 8 bases. V was pared by 5 bases and J by 1 base, with 2 bases of the junction left unmatched. The germline V gene encodes CDR1 SQVTM and CDR2 ANQGSEA. The CDR3 covers 13 residues.

This chain joins TRBV7-6 and TRBJ1-1; TRBD1 matches 9 bases. V dropped 0 bases and J dropped 5; count of bases not matched to a gene: 4. The CDR3 is made up of 15 amino acids. Germline values: CDR1 SGHVS, CDR2 FNYEAQ. CDR3 sequence reads: CASSLAGTGNTEAFF. The CDR3 DNA reads TGTGCCAGCAGCTTAGCCGGGACAGGGAATACTGAAGCTTTCTTT.

V usage is TRBV2 and J usage is TRBJ2-2; D might be TRBD1 (6 bases). V dropped 2 bases and J dropped 3 bases, with 10 bases sitting between them. This CDR3 region has 15 residues. CDR1 SNHLY and CDR2 FYNNEI come from the germline V gene. This CDR3 is CASSENRVYTGELFF. CDR3 nucleotide sequence: TGTGCCAGCAGTGAAAACAGGGTGTACACCGGGGAGCTGTTTTTT.

The J gene is TRBJ2-3, the V gene TRBV9; the D gene could be TRBD1 or TRBD2 (5 bases each). Germline V gives CDR1 SGDLS, CDR2 YYNGEE. CDR3 length: 13 residues. Trimming removed 3 bases at V and 6 bases at J, with 11 bases between. The CDR3 region is CASSAGWGDTQYF. The CDR3 nucleotides read TGTGCCAGCAGCGCCGGGTGGGGGGATACGCAGTATTTT.

The chain is built from TRBV19 and TRBJ1-5; D might be TRBD1 (5 bases). Trimming took 6 bases from V and 11 from J, leaving 11 bases between them. The germline CDR1 and CDR2 sequences are LNHDA and SQIVND (reference sequence). CDR3 length: 11 amino acids. In DNA form, the CDR3 reads TGTGCCAGTAGCCACAGGATGGCCCAGCATTTT. This translates into CASSHRMAQHF.

Concerning this clone itself: This same CDR3 is encoded by further DNA sequences in the sample. The chain joins TRBV5-6 to TRBJ2-7, with D tentatively TRBD2 (5 bases). From germline, CDR1 is SGHDT and CDR2 YYEEEE. CDR3 length equals 15 residues. Between the trimmed V and J ends, which lost 4 bases and 2 bases, there was a span of 16 bases. In nucleotides, the CDR3 is TGTGCCAGCAGCCCCGGGGTCCGTGCCGCCTACGAGCAGTACTTC. This gives the protein CASSPGVRAAYEQYF.

The V gene is TRBV11-2, the J gene TRBJ2-1, with TRBD2 identical over 9 bases. The CDR3 loop spans 17 amino acids. CDR1 and CDR2 from the germline V gene are SGHAT and FQNNGV. Trimming at V came to 1 base and at J to 2 bases, leaving 6 bases not matched to a gene. This CDR3 is CASSLGLGGRAYNEQFF. CDR3 DNA: TGTGCCAGCAGCTTAGGGCTCGGCGGGAGGGCCTACAATGAGCAGTTCTTC.

This chain links TRBV10-2 with TRBJ2-1; 8 bases match TRBD2. CDR3 length: 15 amino acids. V was clipped by 5 bases and J by 3 bases; unmatched bases: 6. The germline V gene has CDR1 WSHSY and CDR2 SAAADI. The CDR3 protein is CASSLGTRLYNEQFF. The CDR3 region has the DNA TGCGCCAGCAGTCTCGGGACTAGACTCTACAATGAGCAGTTCTTC.

The CDR3 region has the DNA TGTGCCAGCAGTTACCGAAGCTATGAGCAGTTCTTC. Translation: CASSYRSYEQFF. This sequence joins TRBV6-5 and TRBJ2-1; D call uncertain. Germline V gene data show CDR1 as MNHEY and CDR2 as SVGAGI. CDR3 length equals 12 residues. Trimming shortened V by 2 bases and J by 8 bases, and 7 bases separated the two germline ends.

CDR3 region: CSAGLYNEQFF. The CDR3 DNA follows: TGCAGTGCTGGTCTCTACAATGAGCAGTTCTTC. The genes are TRBV20-1 and TRBJ2-1; the D is unclear. The V gene lost 5 bases and the J gene lost 3 bases, with 5 bases spanning the gap. The CDR3 sequence is 11 residues long. Germline CDR1 is DFQATT and CDR2 is SNEGSKA (reference sequence).

The chain combines TRBV10-1 with TRBJ2-1; TRBD1 matches at 7 bases. V shed 2 bases, J shed 4 bases, and the junction held 2 bases outside the gene matches. Germline-derived CDR1 and CDR2 are WNHNN and SYGVQD (reference sequence). CDR3 length equals 14 residues. The DNA of the CDR3 is TGCGCCAGCAGTGAGGGACAGGATTACAATGAGCAGTTCTTC. It is translated as CASSEGQDYNEQFF.

V usage is TRBV7-2 and J usage is TRBJ1-2; D is undetermined. CDR1 SGHTA and CDR2 FQGNSA come from the germline V gene. The V end was cut by 4 bases, the J end by 7 bases, with 16 bases between. This CDR3 has 14 amino acids. CDR3: CASSSEMGYGGYTF. CDR3 coding DNA: TGTGCCAGCAGCTCTGAGATGGGGTACGGTGGCTACACCTTC. Complete variable domain (other parts from reference TRBV7-2 and TRBJ1-2): GAGVSQSPSNKVTEKGKDVELRCDPISGHTALYWYRQSLGQGLEFLIYFQGNSAPDKSGLPSDRFSAERTGGSVSTLTIQRTQQEDSAVYLCASSSEMGYGGYTFGSGTRLTVV.